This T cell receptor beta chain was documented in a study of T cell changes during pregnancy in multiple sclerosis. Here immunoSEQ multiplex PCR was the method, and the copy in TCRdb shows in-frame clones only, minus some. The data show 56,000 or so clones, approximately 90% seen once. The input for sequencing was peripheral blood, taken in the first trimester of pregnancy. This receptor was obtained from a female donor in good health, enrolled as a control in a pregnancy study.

CDR3 sequence reads: CASSESGEGSPLHF. As DNA, the CDR3 is TGTGCCAGCAGTGAATCAGGTGAAGGCTCACCCCTCCACTTT. The rearrangement uses TRBV6-1 and TRBJ1-6; D unclear. Per the germline V gene, CDR1 is MNHNS and CDR2 is SASEGT. This CDR3 has 14 residues. V was trimmed by 2 bases and J by 10 bases, leaving 12 bases between them.